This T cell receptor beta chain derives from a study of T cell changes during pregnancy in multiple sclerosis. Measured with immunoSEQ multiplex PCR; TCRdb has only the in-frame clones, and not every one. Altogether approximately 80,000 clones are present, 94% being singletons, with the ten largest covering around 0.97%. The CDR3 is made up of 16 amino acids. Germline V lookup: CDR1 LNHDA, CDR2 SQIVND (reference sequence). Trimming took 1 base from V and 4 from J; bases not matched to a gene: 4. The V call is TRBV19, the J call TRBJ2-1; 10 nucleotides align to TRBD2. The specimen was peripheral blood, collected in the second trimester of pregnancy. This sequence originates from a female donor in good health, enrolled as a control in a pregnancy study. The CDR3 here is CASSIAGLAPYNEQFF. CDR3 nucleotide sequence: TGTGCCAGTAGTATAGCGGGACTAGCGCCGTACAATGAGCAGTTCTTC.